One sample yielded the 8 T cell receptor beta chains listed below, sequenced in a study of shared clonotypes between healthy human individuals (dated by TCRdb to 2018 to 2021). CD8 naive samples were obtained by positive selection for CCR7 among CD45RO-negative cells, yielding a CD45RA+CCR7+ population from which TemRA cells were excluded. Library generation was performed with the immunoSEQ multiplex PCR assay. In TCRdb, the immuneACCESS table is reduced to in-frame sequences with V and J assigned. These tables do not hold every clone; where another copy was compared, an unresolved V gene accounts for under half, and the others remain unexplained. This sample comprises around 2.1 million clones, just over 90% of them detected only once. About 1.5% of the sample goes to the ten largest clones. The specimen was naive CD8+ T cells from PBMCs. In light of the paper, this sample's cell subset or site label describes: CD45RA+CCR7+. The receptor source for this set is a man aged 18 to 30 in good health. Some clones in this sample may be carry-over from other donors' samples.

The chain is built from TRBV27 and TRBJ2-2, with D possibly TRBD2 on 7 matching bases. In germline, CDR1 is MNHEY, CDR2 SMNVEV (reference sequence). Trimming removed 5 bases from V and 4 bases from J, with 17 bases in between. The CDR3 sequence is 16 residues long. This CDR3 reads CASSIGGAGRTGELFF. The CDR3 DNA reads TGTGCCAGCAGTATAGGGGGGGCAGGGCGCACCGGGGAGCTGTTTTTT.

The gene calls are TRBV5-6 and TRBJ2-1, with 10 bases aligning to TRBD2. The length of the CDR3 is 17 residues. Germline loops: CDR1 SGHDT, CDR2 YYEEEE. V shed 0 bases and J 5 bases; nucleotides not matched to a gene: 8. The CDR3 DNA is TGTGCCAGCAGCTTGGGGCTAGCGGGAGTGGGAAACAATGAGCAGTTCTTC. Amino acids: CASSLGLAGVGNNEQFF.

In its sample, this clone was seen a few times. The gene calls are TRBV19 and TRBJ1-1; the D gene is possibly TRBD1 (5 bases). V lost 7 bases and J 5 bases, leaving 11 bases between the germline ends. The CDR3 has 12 amino acids. The germline gives CDR1 LNHDA, CDR2 SQIVND (reference sequence). CDR3 DNA: TGTGCCAGTAAGGCAGGGAGGACTGAAGCTTTCTTT. Its translation: CASKAGRTEAFF.

This clone has just a few counts. In the same sample, other DNA sequences code for this CDR3. The chain has TRBV7-9 and TRBJ1-2; D remains ambiguous. CDR1 is SEHNR and CDR2 is FQNEAQ in the germline V gene (reference sequence). This CDR3 spans 12 amino acids. The ends were cut back, 4 bases at V and 3 bases at J, with 6 bases in the middle. This chain's CDR3 is CASSSLYYGYTF. CDR3 in DNA: TGTGCCAGCAGCTCTTTGTACTATGGCTACACCTTC.

This clone was detected once. The rearrangement uses TRBV27 and TRBJ2-1; no reliable D call. Germline CDR1 and CDR2: MNHEY and SMNVEV (reference sequence). V lost 5 bases to trimming and J lost 7 bases, with 9 bases between them. The CDR3 loop spans 12 amino acids. Here the CDR3 reads CASSHEKNEQFF. CDR3 in DNA: TGTGCCAGCAGTCACGAAAAGAATGAGCAGTTCTTC.

The chain combines TRBV27 with TRBJ2-7; possible D gene TRBD2, 5 bases. The CDR3 is 13 amino acids. Deletions cut 5 bases from V and 0 bases from J, with 8 bases between. Germline V lookup: CDR1 MNHEY, CDR2 SMNVEV (reference sequence). The CDR3 coding sequence is TGTGCCAGCAGTCACGACTACTCCTACGAGCAGTACTTC. Translation gives CASSHDYSYEQYF.

The rearrangement uses TRBV6-6 and TRBJ2-1, with 10 nucleotides matching TRBD1. Germline V gene data show CDR1 as MNHNY and CDR2 as SVGAGI (reference sequence). There are 16 residues in the CDR3. The V and J ends lost 8 bases and 5 bases, in that order; junction bases with no gene match: 12. CDR3 region: CASLKDWGQGNNEQFF. The CDR3 DNA sequence: TGTGCCAGCCTAAAGGATTGGGGACAGGGGAACAATGAGCAGTTCTTC.

The J gene is TRBJ2-2, the V gene TRBV18; weak D call: TRBD1 (5 bases). V was clipped by 1 base and J by 5 bases, with 14 bases between them. Germline V gene lookup returns CDR1 KGHSH and CDR2 LQKENI. The CDR3 is 16 residues long. The CDR3 DNA follows: TGTGCCAGCTCACCACGCAGGGAAGGGTGGACCGGGGAGCTGTTTTTT. Its translation is CASSPRREGWTGELFF. Filled out from reference TRBV18 and TRBJ2-2, the complete variable domain reads NAGVMQNPRHLVRRRGQEARLRCSPMKGHSHVYWYRQLPEEGLKFMVYLQKENIIDESGMPKERFSAEFPKEGPSILRIQQVVRGDSAAYFCASSPRREGWTGELFFGEGSRLTVL.